The 22 T cell receptor beta chains reported below all come from one sample, sequenced in a study of CD8 T cells in Susac syndrome. An input of about 0.5 to 1 ug of RNA was subjected to reverse transcription using random hexamers. TCRdb independently ran MiXCR on the immunoSEQ multiplex PCR reads; one entry per CDR3 protein. Of more than 95,000 distinct CDR3 sequences listed, over 85% are singletons. The sample taken for sequencing was CD4+ T cells from PBMCs. The source is a human donor in good health.

The rearrangement links TRBV7-2 to TRBJ2-3, with unresolved D. The CDR3 loop spans 13 amino acids. Germline lookup yields CDR1 SGHTA and CDR2 FQGNSA. Trimming took off 4 bases at V and 5 bases at J, with 10 bases between the two ends. CDR3 sequence reads: CASSSAPGDTQYF. The CDR3 region has the DNA TGTGCCAGCAGCTCTGCTCCGGGAGATACGCAGTATTTT.

The chain employs TRBV20-1 and TRBJ1-2; 7 bases map to TRBD1. V shed 3 bases, J shed 4 bases, and the junction held 5 bases outside the gene matches. Germline V gene sequence: CDR1 DFQATT, CDR2 SNEGSKA (reference sequence). The CDR3 spans 13 residues. The CDR3 DNA is TGCAGTGCTAGGACAGGGACGGTCTATGGCTACACCTTC. Translating it yields CSARTGTVYGYTF.

The V call is TRBV13, the J call TRBJ1-2, with a weak D call TRBD1 (5 bases). Germline V gives CDR1 PRHDT, CDR2 FYEKMQ (reference sequence). Trimming removed 0 bases at V and 3 bases at J, with 11 bases between. The length of the CDR3 is 15 residues. The CDR3 loop is CASSLGGGDYYGYTF. The DNA of the CDR3 is TGTGCCAGCAGCTTAGGTGGGGGGGACTACTATGGCTACACCTTC. The variable domain in full, with the rest retrieved from reference TRBV13 and TRBJ1-2, is AAGVIQSPRHLIKEKRETATLKCYPIPRHDTVYWYQQGPGQDPQFLISFYEKMQSDKGSIPDRFSAQQFSDYHSELNMSSLELGDSALYFCASSLGGGDYYGYTFGSGTRLTVV.

The chain employs TRBV29-1 and TRBJ2-3; the match to TRBD2 covers 10 bases. The germline gives CDR1 SQVTM, CDR2 ANQGSEA. The CDR3 spans 20 residues. V gave up 6 bases and J gave up 2 bases; unmatched junction bases: 23. The CDR3 loop is CSVGRPPGLASALNTDTQYF. CDR3 DNA sequence: TGCAGCGTCGGAAGACCCCCGGGACTAGCGAGCGCACTGAACACAGATACGCAGTATTTT.

V is TRBV7-2 and J is TRBJ2-7, with D tentatively TRBD2 (5 bases). In germline, CDR1 is SGHTA, CDR2 FQGNSA. The CDR3 consists of 13 residues. Between the trimmed V and J ends, which lost 5 bases and 3 bases, there was a span of 11 bases. The CDR3 bases are TGTGCCAGCAGCAACCAACTAGGCTACGAGCAGTACTTC. It translates to CASSNQLGYEQYF.

The chain combines TRBV12-3 or TRBV12-4 with TRBJ2-7; D is ambiguous. V was pared by 3 bases and J by 0 bases, with 6 bases between. The CDR3 is made up of 13 amino acids. CDR3 in amino acids: CASSFTVSYEQYF. CDR3 DNA: TGTGCCAGCAGTTTTACGGTCTCCTACGAGCAGTACTTC.

This chain joins TRBV28 and TRBJ2-3; D is tentatively TRBD1 or TRBD2 (5 bases each). V was pared by 3 bases and J by 4 bases, with 11 bases between. The CDR3 length is 14 residues. CDR1 MDHEN and CDR2 SYDVKM come from the germline V gene. For the CDR3, the DNA is TGTGCCAGCAGTTTCCCCGGGACCCCAGATACGCAGTATTTT. Translated, it gives CASSFPGTPDTQYF.

The rearrangement links TRBV6-2 or TRBV6-3 to TRBJ2-3; possibly TRBD2 for D (5 bases). Between the trimmed V and J ends, which lost 4 bases and 0 bases, there was a span of 11 bases. Germline V gene data show CDR1 as MNHEY and CDR2 as SVGEGT. The CDR3 covers 15 residues. CDR3 sequence reads: CASSFSAVSTDTQYF. The CDR3 coding sequence is TGTGCCAGCAGTTTTTCAGCGGTCAGCACAGATACGCAGTATTTT.

J is TRBJ2-4 and V is TRBV5-1, with no clear D. This CDR3 contains 13 residues. V lost 2 bases and J 2 bases, leaving 5 bases between the germline ends. Germline CDR1 reads SGHRS; CDR2 reads YFSETQ. CDR3 bases: TGCGCCAGCAGCTTAGCTCCCAAAAACATTCAGTACTTC. This gives the protein CASSLAPKNIQYF.

The gene calls are TRBV6-5 and TRBJ1-4; no clear D. The CDR3 runs to 15 residues. V was clipped by 7 bases and J by 6 bases, with 18 bases between them. Germline CDR1 is MNHEY and CDR2 is SVGAGI. The CDR3 region is CASTSRERDDEKLFF. In nucleotides, the CDR3 is TGTGCCAGCACTTCTCGGGAGAGAGATGATGAAAAACTGTTTTTT.

The V and J genes are TRBV7-6 and TRBJ2-7; D may be TRBD2 (5 bases). V lost 2 bases to trimming and J lost 5 bases, with 16 bases between them. This CDR3 is 15 amino acids long. The germline V gene has CDR1 SGHVS and CDR2 FNYEAQ. CDR3 nucleotides: TGTGCCAGCAGCTTACGCGACGGGGAAAGGAACGAGCAGTACTTC. Amino acids: CASSLRDGERNEQYF.

The chain joins TRBV5-1 to TRBJ1-3; 11 bases are shared with TRBD1. The CDR3 has 15 amino acids. Germline V gives CDR1 SGHRS, CDR2 YFSETQ. Trimming removed 2 bases from V and 6 bases from J; junction bases left unmatched: 4. CDR3 loop: CASSLGGQGANTIYF. DNA for the CDR3: TGCGCCAGCAGCTTAGGCGGACAGGGGGCAAACACCATATATTTT.

This chain links TRBV20-1 with TRBJ2-7, with 7 bases lining up with TRBD2. The J segment lost 1 base and the V segment lost 3 bases, leaving 6 bases of the junction unmatched. Germline CDR1 and CDR2: DFQATT and SNEGSKA (reference sequence). The CDR3 is made up of 14 amino acids. CDR3 in amino acids: CSASLAGPSYEQYF. The DNA for the CDR3 is TGCAGTGCTAGCTTAGCGGGTCCGTCCTACGAGCAGTACTTC.

This chain links TRBV25-1 with TRBJ2-7; 8 bases line up with TRBD1. Looked up from germline, CDR1 is MGHDK and CDR2 is SYGVNS. This CDR3 is 16 amino acids long. After removal of 6 bases from V and 4 bases from J, the junction contained 14 bases not matched to a gene. Here the CDR3 DNA reads TGTGCCAGCAGGACAGGACGTGGGACAGGAGGGTACGAGCAGTACTTC. This codes for CASRTGRGTGGYEQYF.

The chain has TRBV12-3 or TRBV12-4 and TRBJ2-1; the D gene is possibly TRBD2 (6 bases). V was cut by 4 bases and J by 3 bases, with 16 bases left in between. The CDR3 is 16 residues long. DNA of the CDR3: TGTGCCAGCAGTTCCAGGGAGGAGTTAAGCTACAATGAGCAGTTCTTC. It translates to CASSSREELSYNEQFF.

The chain joins TRBV11-2 to TRBJ2-7; D possibly corresponds to TRBD1 (5 bases). The V and J ends lost 1 base and 5 bases respectively, with 9 bases between them. There are 13 residues in the CDR3. Germline V lookup: CDR1 SGHAT, CDR2 FQNNGV. CDR3 in amino acids: CASSLGTTNEQYF. CDR3 coding DNA: TGTGCCAGCAGCTTAGGGACAACCAACGAGCAGTACTTC.

The chain employs TRBV19 and TRBJ1-5; TRBD1 might be the D (5 bases). CDR1 and CDR2 (germline): LNHDA, SQIVND (reference sequence). CDR3 length: 15 amino acids. Trimming shortened V by 4 bases and J by 0 bases, and 10 bases separated the two germline ends. CDR3 region: CASSKTGASNQPQHF. In nucleotides, the CDR3 is TGTGCCAGTAGTAAAACAGGTGCTAGCAATCAGCCCCAGCATTTT.

The gene calls are TRBV6-2 or TRBV6-3 and TRBJ2-3; 11 nucleotides agree with TRBD2. Germline trimming cut 5 bases from V and 2 bases from J; bases unmatched to any gene: 6. CDR3 length equals 16 residues. Germline loops: CDR1 MNHEY, CDR2 SVGEGT. The CDR3 DNA follows: TGTGCCAGCAGTAAAACTAGCGGGAGTTACACAGATACGCAGTATTTT. Translating it yields CASSKTSGSYTDTQYF.

V and J are TRBV14 and TRBJ1-1; D unclear. V lost 3 bases and J 5 bases, leaving 10 bases between the germline ends. The CDR3 length is 13 residues. Germline-derived CDR1 and CDR2 are SGHDN and FVKESK. CDR3 nucleotide sequence: TGTGCCAGCAGCCAGACATGGGAAACTGAAGCTTTCTTT. Translating it yields CASSQTWETEAFF. Supplemented by reference TRBV14 and TRBJ1-1, the full variable domain reads EAGVTQFPSHSVIEKGQTVTLRCDPISGHDNLYWYRRVMGKEIKFLLHFVKESKQDESGMPNNRFLAERTGGTYSTLKVQPAELEDSGVYFCASSQTWETEAFFGQGTRLTVV.

Only one count was recorded for this clonotype. The gene calls are TRBV12-3 or TRBV12-4 and TRBJ2-7; D is uncertain. The CDR3 is made up of 12 amino acids. The V end lost 6 bases, the J end lost 3 bases, and 9 bases lay between the germline ends. For the CDR3, the DNA is TGTGCCAGCAGCCGTTCGATCTACGAGCAGTACTTC. This translates into CASSRSIYEQYF.

This clonotype has a single count. The rearrangement links TRBV10-3 to TRBJ2-1; D is unresolved. The germline V and J ends were trimmed by 1 base and 0 bases, with 7 bases remaining between them. The germline V gene encodes CDR1 ENHRY and CDR2 SYGVKD. This CDR3 spans 15 amino acids. In DNA form, the CDR3 reads TGTGCCATCAGTGAGTATGAGAGCTCCTACAATGAGCAGTTCTTC. Translating it yields CAISEYESSYNEQFF.

This chain joins TRBV5-1 and TRBJ1-1; unclear D gene. The V gene's germline CDR1 is SGHRS and CDR2 YFSETQ. The CDR3 length is 18 residues. V was shortened by 3 bases and J by 4 bases, with 25 bases between the two germline ends. The CDR3, as DNA: TGCGCCAGCAGCTCCCGAAGCACTAGGACGGGAATCGGCACTGAAGCTTTCTTT. Translation: CASSSRSTRTGIGTEAFF.